These 21 T cell receptor beta chains share one sample of origin, sequenced in a study of shared clonotypes between healthy human individuals. Assay: immunoSEQ multiplex PCR; the TCRdb copy retains only in-frame clones and omits some. Of about 1.1 million clones in the sample, more than 75% are singletons; the top ten hold under 0.65%. The source material was memory CD4+ T cells from PBMCs. Described subset: CD45RA-negative fraction. These receptors were collected from a man between 18 and 29 years old in good health. Some clones in this sample may be carry-over from other donors' samples.

This clone was found a few times. The chain combines TRBV27 with TRBJ1-1, with 7 bases matching TRBD1. V lost 4 bases to trimming and J lost 9 bases; unmatched junction nucleotides: 8. Germline-derived CDR1 and CDR2 are MNHEY and SMNVEV (reference sequence). CDR3 length: 13 amino acids. The CDR3, as DNA: TGTGCCAGCAGTTACAGGACAGGTGGCCAAGCTTTCTTT. As protein: CASSYRTGGQAFF.

The chain has TRBV29-1 and TRBJ2-1; D uncertain. The germline CDR1 and CDR2 sequences are SQVTM and ANQGSEA. The CDR3 runs to 14 residues. V was clipped by 5 bases and J by 4 bases, with 15 bases between them. CDR3 in DNA: TGCAGCGTTTCCTTCCGCGCCATGTACAATGAGCAGTTCTTC. The encoded protein is CSVSFRAMYNEQFF.

The J gene is TRBJ2-7, the V gene TRBV18, with D perhaps TRBD1 or TRBD2 (5 bases each). The CDR3 spans 17 residues. CDR1 KGHSH and CDR2 LQKENI come from the germline V gene. The V end was cut by 5 bases, the J end by 3 bases, with 23 bases between. CDR3 residues: CASSRVQGTRYFYEQYF. The CDR3 bases are TGTGCCAGCTCAAGGGTTCAGGGAACTAGGTACTTCTACGAGCAGTACTTC.

The CDR3 sequence: CASRRQSSTDTQYF. CDR3 nucleotide sequence: TGTGCCAGTCGCAGACAGTCTAGCACAGATACGCAGTATTTT. This chain links TRBV19 with TRBJ2-3; the D gene is possibly TRBD1 (5 bases). The CDR3 sequence is 14 residues long. V was shortened by 8 bases and J by 0 bases, with 12 bases between the two germline ends. Germline V gene sequence: CDR1 LNHDA, CDR2 SQIVND (reference sequence). Filled out from reference TRBV19 and TRBJ2-3, the complete variable domain reads DGGITQSPKYLFRKEGQNVTLSCEQNLNHDAMYWYRQDPGQGLRLIYYSQIVNDFQKGDIAEGYSVSREKKESFPLTVTSAQKNPTAFYLCASRRQSSTDTQYFGPGTRLTVL.

The chain joins TRBV10-3 to TRBJ2-1, with TRBD2 identical over 7 bases. Looked up from germline, CDR1 is ENHRY and CDR2 is SYGVKD. The CDR3 runs to 17 residues. After removal of 0 bases from V and 5 bases from J, the junction contained 10 bases not matched to a gene. The CDR3 is CAISESRVRGVNNEQFF. The CDR3 DNA follows: TGTGCCATCAGTGAGTCGCGGGTACGGGGGGTGAACAATGAGCAGTTCTTC.

The chain carries TRBV6-6 and TRBJ1-5, with 10 bases fitting TRBD1. Trimming took 2 bases from V and 3 from J; bases not matched to a gene: 4. The CDR3 consists of 16 residues. From germline, CDR1 is MNHNY and CDR2 SVGAGI (reference sequence). The CDR3 nucleotides are TGTGCCAGCAGTTACGGGACAGGGGTGCTCAATCAGCCCCAGCATTTT. As protein: CASSYGTGVLNQPQHF.

V and J are TRBV10-3 and TRBJ1-4; possible D gene TRBD1, 6 bases. The CDR3 has 14 amino acids. Trimming removed 5 bases at V and 5 bases at J, with 12 bases between. CDR1 and CDR2 from the germline V gene are ENHRY and SYGVKD. This CDR3 reads CAISNLRGNEKLFF. The CDR3 region has the DNA TGTGCCATCAGTAACCTGAGGGGGAATGAAAAACTGTTTTTT.

The J gene is TRBJ1-4, the V gene TRBV28; D uncertain. V was cut by 3 bases and J by 7 bases, with 12 bases left in between. In germline, CDR1 is MDHEN, CDR2 SYDVKM. This CDR3 contains 14 residues. CDR3 sequence reads: CASSFTGGGEKLFF. The CDR3 nucleotides are TGTGCCAGCAGTTTCACCGGAGGAGGTGAAAAACTGTTTTTT.

Details on this clone: This could be a read error, since a much larger clone is one nucleotide away. This chain links TRBV4-1 with TRBJ2-7; 7 bases align to TRBD2. Germline V gene sequence: CDR1 MGHRA, CDR2 YSYEKL. The CDR3 runs 15 residues. V lost 1 base, J lost 2 bases, and 5 bases stayed unmatched. The CDR3 DNA reads TGCGCCAGCAGCCAAGGACGGGAGGACCCCTACGAGCAGTACTTC. It is translated as CASSQGREDPYEQYF.

The rearrangement uses TRBV7-9 and TRBJ2-3, with 12 bases lining up with TRBD2. Germline values: CDR1 SEHNR, CDR2 FQNEAQ (reference sequence). J lost 6 bases, V lost 2 bases, and 9 bases had no gene match. The CDR3 contains 17 residues. The CDR3 DNA reads TGTGCCAGCAGCTTAAGTACGGCTAGCGGGAGGGCGGATACGCAGTATTTT. It yields the protein CASSLSTASGRADTQYF. Full variable domain (rest looked up from reference TRBV7-9 and TRBJ2-3): DTGVSQNPRHKITKRGQNVTFRCDPISEHNRLYWYRQTLGQGPEFLTYFQNEAQLEKSRLLSDRFSAERPKGSFSTLEIQRTEQGDSAMYLCASSLSTASGRADTQYFGPGTRLTVL.

This clone was found a few times. The chain recombines TRBV23-1 with TRBJ1-2; a possible D gene is TRBD1 (6 bases). TRBV23-1 belongs to the ORF category, with a function that is uncertain. The V gene lost 10 bases and the J gene lost 4 bases, with 13 bases spanning the gap. The CDR3 contains 12 residues. The CDR3, as DNA: TGCGCCACCCCCAGGGGCTGCTATGGCTACACCTTC. Translated, it gives CATPRGCYGYTF.

The J gene is TRBJ1-1, the V gene TRBV18, with a weak D call TRBD1 (5 bases). Trimming cost V 6 bases and J 2 bases, with 16 bases left between them. Germline CDR1 reads KGHSH; CDR2 reads LQKENI. The CDR3 totals 15 residues. In DNA form, the CDR3 reads TGTGCCAGCTCCTCCGGGGCAAATGGAAACACTGAAGCTTTCTTT. The encoded protein is CASSSGANGNTEAFF. Supplemented by reference TRBV18 and TRBJ1-1, the full variable domain reads NAGVMQNPRHLVRRRGQEARLRCSPMKGHSHVYWYRQLPEEGLKFMVYLQKENIIDESGMPKERFSAEFPKEGPSILRIQQVVRGDSAAYFCASSSGANGNTEAFFGQGTRLTVV.

The DNA of the CDR3 is TGTGCCTGGGAAACCGGGACAGGGATTGGTGGCTACACCTTC. Translating gives CAWETGTGIGGYTF. V is TRBV30 and J is TRBJ1-2, with TRBD1 identical over 9 bases. Germline CDR1 is GTSNPN and CDR2 is SVGIG (reference sequence). V was clipped by 5 bases and J by 7 bases; unmatched bases: 11. The CDR3 spans 14 residues. Supplemented by reference TRBV30 and TRBJ1-2, the full variable domain reads SQTIHQWPATLVQPVGSPLSLECTVEGTSNPNLYWYRQAAGRGLQLLFYSVGIGQISSEVPQNLSASRPQDRQFILSSKKLLLSDSGFYLCAWETGTGIGGYTFGSGTRLTVV.

The chain employs TRBV5-4 and TRBJ1-1; D uncertain. Per germline, CDR1 SGHNT and CDR2 YYREEE (reference sequence). Trimming removed 0 bases at V and 1 base at J, with 10 bases between. The CDR3 has 15 residues. DNA of the CDR3: TGTGCCAGCAGCTTGGGATCGCTAGGGAACACTGAAGCTTTCTTT. This gives the protein CASSLGSLGNTEAFF.

The table lists this clone with a count of one. The chain links TRBV6-1 to TRBJ2-2, with D unresolved. Deletions cut 8 bases from V and 2 bases from J, with 12 bases between. This CDR3 spans 14 amino acids. Germline CDR1 reads MNHNS; CDR2 reads SASEGT. The CDR3 is CASQLLYNTGELFF. The CDR3 DNA reads as TGTGCCAGCCAACTCCTGTATAACACCGGGGAGCTGTTTTTT.

The chain carries TRBV7-3 and TRBJ2-5, with a tentative D call TRBD1 (6 bases). The CDR3 contains 13 residues. Germline lookup yields CDR1 SGHTA and CDR2 FQGTGA. V was trimmed by 3 bases and J by 3 bases, leaving 8 bases between them. The CDR3 DNA reads as TGTGCCAGCAGCTTGGGACACGAAGAGACCCAGTACTTC. Encoded protein: CASSLGHEETQYF.

This rearrangement joins TRBV7-9 to TRBJ1-2; D gene unclear. This CDR3 contains 15 residues. CDR1 and CDR2 from the germline V gene are SEHNR and FQNEAQ (reference sequence). V was pared by 1 base and J by 4 bases, with 13 bases between. DNA of the CDR3: TGTGCCAGCAGCTTAGTGGGAAGAACCATCTATGGCTACACCTTC. Its translation is CASSLVGRTIYGYTF.

Comment on this clone: Other DNA sequences within the sample encode an identical CDR3. The chain couples TRBV28 to TRBJ1-2; no definite D call. The CDR3 contains 13 residues. Germline assignment: CDR1 MDHEN and CDR2 SYDVKM. Trimming removed 2 bases from V and 4 bases from J, with 8 bases in between. Written as DNA, the CDR3 is TGTGCCAGCAGTTTACGGGGTGGCTATGGCTACACCTTC. Translation: CASSLRGGYGYTF.

A note on this clone: Additional DNA sequences in this sample encode the identical CDR3. The chain is built from TRBV5-1 and TRBJ2-7; D may be TRBD1 or TRBD2 (6 bases each). The CDR3 contains 13 residues. Germline CDR1 reads SGHRS; CDR2 reads YFSETQ. The V and J ends lost 0 bases and 4 bases respectively, with 8 bases between them. The CDR3 coding sequence is TGCGCCAGCAGCTTGGAGGGGGGATACGAGCAGTACTTC. Translating it yields CASSLEGGYEQYF.

The V and J genes are TRBV4-3 and TRBJ1-2; 9 bases match TRBD1. V was clipped by 5 bases and J by 7 bases; unmatched bases: 8. Germline CDR1 is LGHNA and CDR2 is YSLEER. The CDR3 is made up of 14 amino acids. CDR3 protein: CASSTRDRVSGYTF. The CDR3 nucleotides read TGCGCCAGCAGCACCCGGGACAGGGTATCTGGCTACACCTTC.

This clone was seen a handful of times. The V gene is TRBV18, the J gene TRBJ2-3; D is unresolved. Deletions cut 6 bases from V and 1 base from J, with 14 bases between. CDR3 length equals 15 residues. CDR1 and CDR2 (germline): KGHSH, LQKENI. The CDR3: CASSKSGGGTDTQYF. The DNA of the CDR3 is TGTGCCAGCTCCAAGTCCGGTGGGGGCACAGATACGCAGTATTTT.